This T cell receptor beta chain was captured by sequencing in a study of blood T cell repertoires in COVID-19. Repertoires were generated with immunoSEQ multiplex PCR, while TCRdb's copy carries only in-frame clones and drops some. Among 40,000 or so clones, around four fifths were seen once, and the ten largest hold 5% to 6.5%. This TCR was recovered from a man aged 50-59 years with active COVID-19. The sequenced material came from peripheral blood.

The CDR3 DNA sequence: TGCGCCAGCAGCCCCAATTCTAGCGGGAGGCCATACTTC. As protein: CASSPNSSGRPYF. The chain combines TRBV5-1 with TRBJ2-7, with 11 bases identical to TRBD2. Per germline, CDR1 SGHRS and CDR2 YFSETQ. The trim removed 4 bases at V and 13 bases at J, leaving 10 bases unmatched. This CDR3 region has 13 residues.